This T cell receptor (beta chain) derives from a study of vaccination effects on CD4 cells after COVID-19. Overall study: Expansion of antigen-specific CD4+ T cells with viral peptide pools was carried out by the ViraFEST assay before sequencing. Study-wide findings and caveats: Convalescent patients were few in the study, and early post-infection timepoints were absent. At late timepoints after vaccination, vaccine- and infection-induced clones shrank markedly.

V lost 2 bases, J lost 6 bases, and 15 bases stayed unmatched. The CDR3 spans 16 residues. Per germline, CDR1 SQVTM and CDR2 ANQGSEA. With regard to this clone: Its target is unknown.

Method: immunoSEQ multiplex PCR; TCRdb's copy keeps in-frame clones and lacks some. Of more than 35,000 clones in the sample, over 80% are singletons; the top ten hold nearly 3%. Isolating CD4+ T cells followed approximately 11 days of culture. In the vaccine recipients, nucleocapsid antibodies were negative and there was no prior SARS-CoV-2 infection. The TCR originated in a human donor who received a COVID-19 vaccine. Here the sequenced sample was CD4+ T cells from PBMCs cultured without peptide, taken before COVID-19 vaccination. The chain recombines TRBV29-1 with TRBJ1-2; TRBD1 aligns across 7 bases. CDR3 amino acids: CSVEQGGLGIINGYTF. CDR3 nucleotides: TGCAGCGTTGAACAAGGGGGCCTAGGTATTATAAATGGCTACACCTTC.